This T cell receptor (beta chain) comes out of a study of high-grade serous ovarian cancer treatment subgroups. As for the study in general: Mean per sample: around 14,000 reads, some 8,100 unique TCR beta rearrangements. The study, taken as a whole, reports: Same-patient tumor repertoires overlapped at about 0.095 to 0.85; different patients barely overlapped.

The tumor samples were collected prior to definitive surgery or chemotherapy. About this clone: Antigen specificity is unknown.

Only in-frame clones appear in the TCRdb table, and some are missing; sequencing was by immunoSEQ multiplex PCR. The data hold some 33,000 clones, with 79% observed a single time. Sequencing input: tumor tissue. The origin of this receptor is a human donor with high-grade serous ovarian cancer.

CDR3 nucleotides: TGTGCCAGCAGCTTTGCCGTAGAGGGGTCACTAAACACAGATACGCAGTATTTT. This encodes CASSFAVEGSLNTDTQYF. The chain employs TRBV5-6 and TRBJ2-3; TRBD1 or TRBD2 may be the D gene (5 bases each). V lost 2 bases and J lost 2, with 21 bases in between. Germline V lookup: CDR1 SGHDT, CDR2 YYEEEE. CDR3 length: 18 residues.